A single sample gave rise to the 9 T cell receptor beta chains below, sequenced in a study of T cell changes during pregnancy in multiple sclerosis. Only in-frame clones appear in the TCRdb table, and some are missing; sequencing was by immunoSEQ multiplex PCR. Altogether more than 55,000 clones are present, approximately 90% being singletons, with the ten largest covering 0.95% to 1.5%. Sample: peripheral blood, taken in the third trimester of pregnancy. The source of these receptors is a female donor with multiple sclerosis, enrolled in a pregnancy study.

The V and J genes are TRBV2 and TRBJ2-1; D not resolved. V lost 5 bases to trimming and J lost 4 bases, with 3 bases between them. Germline V gives CDR1 SNHLY, CDR2 FYNNEI. The CDR3 spans 11 residues. The CDR3 protein is CASSPYNEQFF. The CDR3 bases are TGTGCCAGCAGTCCTTACAATGAGCAGTTCTTC.

The rearrangement uses TRBV5-1 and TRBJ2-5, with a weak D call TRBD2 (5 bases). The CDR3 contains 15 residues. In germline, CDR1 is SGHRS, CDR2 YFSETQ. V was pared by 2 bases and J by 2 bases, with 13 bases between. The CDR3 sequence: CASSLLPGEQETQYF. CDR3 coding DNA: TGCGCCAGCAGCTTATTACCCGGGGAACAAGAGACCCAGTACTTC.

V and J are TRBV4-2 and TRBJ2-3, with D possibly being TRBD2 (5 bases). The CDR3 covers 16 residues. Per germline, CDR1 LGHNA and CDR2 YNFKEQ. Trimming took 0 bases from V and 1 from J, leaving 11 bases between them. CDR3 protein: CASSQDVSGGTDTQYF. In DNA form, the CDR3 reads TGTGCCAGCAGCCAAGATGTCAGCGGAGGCACAGATACGCAGTATTTT.

The chain employs TRBV5-1 and TRBJ1-1; TRBD1 is a possible D gene (6 bases). Germline CDR1 is SGHRS and CDR2 is YFSETQ. V was clipped by 4 bases and J by 5 bases, with 12 bases between them. CDR3 length equals 13 residues. In DNA, the CDR3 is TGCGCCAGCAGCCCGCAGGGGAATACTGAAGCTTTCTTT. Protein product: CASSPQGNTEAFF.

J is TRBJ2-7 and V is TRBV19, with TRBD1 identical over 8 bases. Germline CDR1 reads LNHDA; CDR2 reads SQIVND (reference sequence). CDR3 length: 13 residues. The ends lost 7 bases at V and 3 bases at J; junction bases unmatched: 5. The CDR3 loop is CASTRTGNYEQYF. The CDR3 region has the DNA TGTGCCAGTACCCGGACAGGGAACTACGAGCAGTACTTC.

The chain's CDR3 is CASSAYTGELFF. The CDR3 DNA reads as TGTGCCAGCAGTGCTTACACCGGGGAGCTGTTTTTT. The V gene is TRBV6-1, the J gene TRBJ2-2; no clear D gene. V was clipped by 4 bases and J by 3 bases, with 3 bases between them. The length of the CDR3 is 12 residues. Germline-derived CDR1 and CDR2 are MNHNS and SASEGT.

The chain is built from TRBV6-1 and TRBJ2-5, with D tentatively TRBD1 (6 bases). V was trimmed by 3 bases and J by 5 bases, leaving 16 bases between them. Germline lookup yields CDR1 MNHNS and CDR2 SASEGT. This CDR3 region has 15 residues. CDR3 loop: CASSEQGTPRETQYF. DNA for the CDR3: TGTGCCAGCAGTGAGCAGGGGACCCCGCGGGAGACCCAGTACTTC.

This clone was observed a handful of times. This chain links TRBV6-4 with TRBJ2-1, with D possibly TRBD2 on 5 matching bases. The V end lost 5 bases, the J end lost 2 bases, and 7 bases lay between the germline ends. Germline values: CDR1 MRHNA, CDR2 SNTAGT. The CDR3 sequence is 13 residues long. The CDR3 bases are TGTGCCAGCAGTAGCGGAGCCTACAATGAGCAGTTCTTC. Protein sequence: CASSSGAYNEQFF.

CDR3 region: CASSNRVHNQPQHF. CDR3 bases: TGTGCCAGCAGCAACCGAGTTCATAATCAGCCCCAGCATTTT. The chain uses TRBV21-1 and TRBJ1-5. TRBV21-1 is shown as a pseudogene. There are 14 residues in the CDR3.